Given below is one T cell receptor (beta chain) in context. This record belongs to a study of blood T cell repertoires in COVID-19. The CDR3 is 14 amino acids. J gave up 3 bases and V 7 bases, and 4 bases lay outside the gene matches. From germline, CDR1 is ENHRY and CDR2 SYGVKD. Clones were read by immunoSEQ multiplex PCR, and TCRdb kept only the in-frame ones, dropping some. The sample lists fewer than 100,000 clones; 75% to 85% were seen once. The V call is TRBV10-3, the J call TRBJ1-1; 11 positions agree with TRBD1. Sequenced material: peripheral blood. The receptor was isolated from a woman in her 70s with acute or convalescent COVID-19. CDR3 coding DNA: TGTGCCATCACCCTGGGACAGGGGGACACTGAAGCTTTCTTT. It codes for CAITLGQGDTEAFF.